This T cell receptor (beta chain) originates from a study of Graves' ophthalmopathy and Graves' hyperthyroidism. Overall study: Sampling took place at initial diagnosis, with peripheral blood obtained before any treatment.

Only one count was recorded for this clonotype. The target antigen is unknown. For repertoire sequencing, the TCR beta CDR3 regions were amplified from RNA transcripts. First-round RT-PCR used HTBI primers; second-round multiplex PCR followed. TCRdb itself ran the multiplex PCR reads through MiXCR, one entry per CDR3 protein. The sample records 300,000 to 500,000 distinct CDR3 sequences, approximately 15% being singletons. Per germline, CDR1 SQVTM and CDR2 ANQGSEA. V shed 3 bases, J shed 7 bases, and the junction held 5 bases outside the gene matches. CDR3 length: 13 amino acids. Findings and limits, study-wide: Blood was where most expanded thyroid clonotypes above 0.001 frequency also turned up.

The stable label applied to hyperthyroidism with no ophthalmopathy within 18 months of follow-up. Clinicians diagnosed using symptoms, serum thyroxine, TRAb, thyroid ultrasound and orbital computed tomography. Sequencing input: peripheral blood. This chain joins TRBV29-1 and TRBJ2-2; 7 nucleotides line up with TRBD2. The TCR was taken from a woman under 30 with stable Graves' hyperthyroidism. The CDR3 DNA follows: TGCAGCGTTGATGTCCCGGGGGGCGGGGAGCTGTTTTTT. Translation gives CSVDVPGGGELFF.